A selection of T cell receptor beta chains follows, all from one sample in a study of OX40 agonist ivuxolimab in advanced cancers. Clones were sequenced by immunoSEQ multiplex PCR, and TCRdb holds only the in-frame ones, with some missing. The sample holds some 70,000 clones; approximately 80% are singletons and the top ten take about 1%. Sequenced material: CD4+ or CD8+ T cells sorted from blood, taken in a trial of the OX40 agonist ivuxolimab. The receptors shown here come from an adult with an advanced solid tumor such as melanoma, head and neck, liver or kidney cancer. The CDR3 runs from the conserved cysteine through the conserved F or W. The D gene is left open where the match is weak. Expanded clones get a size class; other rows say once, few or many, or leave the size out.

j_gene,abundance,len,v_gene,d_gene,CDR3aa,CDR3nt
TRBJ1-4,-,15,TRBV18,-,CASSPLAQRNEKLFF,TGTGCCAGCTCACCGCTAGCACAGAGAAATGAAAAACTGTTTTTT
TRBJ2-3,once,13,TRBV29-1,-,CSVGKSSTDTQYF,TGCAGCGTGGGGAAGTCTAGCACAGATACGCAGTATTTT
TRBJ1-2,few,13,TRBV5-4,TRBD1,CASSSDRGYGYTF,TGTGCCAGCAGCTCGGACAGGGGCTATGGCTACACCTTC
TRBJ2-5,-,15,TRBV9,-,CASSAGQTGGETQYF,TGTGCCAGCAGCGCCGGACAGACCGGCGGCGAGACCCAGTACTTC
TRBJ1-5,-,17,TRBV19,TRBD1,CAIGTGQGAVSNQPQHF,TGTGCCATCGGGACAGGACAGGGGGCCGTAAGCAATCAGCCCCAGCATTTT
TRBJ1-2,-,14,TRBV18,-,CASSPGRALDGYTF,TGTGCCAGCTCACCCGGCAGAGCCCTCGACGGCTACACCTTC
TRBJ2-2,-,16,TRBV5-6,TRBD1,CASSGTGTVSTGELFF,TGTGCCAGCAGCGGAACCGGGACAGTTAGCACCGGGGAGCTGTTTTTT
TRBJ2-7,-,16,TRBV15,TRBD2,CATSRDYSGGSYEQYF,TGTGCCACCAGCAGAGATTATAGCGGGGGTTCCTACGAGCAGTACTTC
TRBJ2-5,-,13,TRBV6-5,-,CASSYVHQETQYF,TGTGCCAGCAGTTACGTTCATCAAGAGACCCAGTACTTC
TRBJ2-5,once,14,TRBV7-2,-,CASSLAGTQETQYF,TGTGCCAGCAGCTTAGCGGGAACCCAAGAGACCCAGTACTTC
TRBJ1-2,-,14,TRBV5-4,TRBD1,CASSYTDRGYGYTF,TGTGCCAGCAGCTACACCGACAGGGGCTATGGCTACACCTTC
TRBJ2-7,-,14,TRBV7-9,-,CASSPAGVLGEQYF,TGTGCCAGCAGCCCGGCCGGGGTATTGGGCGAGCAGTACTTC
TRBJ2-7,-,15,TRBV10-2,TRBD1,CASSRDRGVSYEQYF,TGCGCCAGCAGTCGGGACAGGGGGGTCTCCTACGAGCAGTACTTC
TRBJ2-2,-,14,TRBV2,TRBD2,CASRKRGGAGELFF,TGTGCCAGCAGGAAGCGGGGAGGGGCCGGGGAGCTGTTTTTT
TRBJ2-1,-,12,TRBV29-1,-,CSVDQGWNEQFF,TGCAGCGTTGACCAAGGTTGGAATGAGCAGTTCTTC
TRBJ1-6,-,13,TRBV6-5,-,CASAAAYNSPLHF,TGTGCCAGCGCGGCGGCCTATAATTCACCCCTCCACTTT
TRBJ1-3,few,15,TRBV15,-,CATSRATGSGNTIYF,TGTGCCACCAGCAGAGCGACAGGCTCTGGAAACACCATATATTTT
TRBJ2-3,-,16,TRBV7-2,-,CASSLVAGASTDTQYF,TGTGCCAGCAGCTTAGTGGCCGGGGCGAGCACAGATACGCAGTATTTT
TRBJ1-5,-,15,TRBV10-2,TRBD1,CASSGTGTGNQPQHF,TGCGCCAGCAGTGGAACCGGGACAGGGAATCAGCCCCAGCATTTT
TRBJ1-3,-,15,TRBV6-5,-,CASSYSPDSGNTIYF,TGTGCCAGCAGTTACTCACCCGACTCTGGAAACACCATATATTTT
TRBJ1-4,-,14,TRBV6-6,TRBD1,CASSYQGANEKLFF,TGTGCCAGCAGTTACCAGGGGGCTAATGAAAAACTGTTTTTT
TRBJ2-5,-,17,TRBV7-2,TRBD2,CASSLGLAGESGETQYF,TGTGCCAGCAGCCTCGGACTAGCGGGGGAGTCGGGAGAGACCCAGTACTTC
TRBJ2-2,once,15,TRBV5-1,TRBD1,CASSLGQGNTGELFF,TGCGCCAGCAGCTTAGGACAGGGCAACACCGGGGAGCTGTTTTTT
TRBJ2-3,-,13,TRBV6-6,-,CASSNLGTDTQYF,TGTGCCAGCAGCAATCTCGGGACAGATACGCAGTATTTT
TRBJ2-7,-,13,TRBV11-2,-,CASSLGGPYEQYF,TGTGCCAGCAGCTTAGGGGGGCCCTACGAGCAGTACTTC
TRBJ2-7,once,15,TRBV11-2,TRBD2,CASSSTSGGALEQYF,TGTGCCAGCAGCTCTACTAGCGGGGGGGCTTTAGAGCAGTACTTC
TRBJ2-3,few,15,TRBV7-2,TRBD2,CASSQSGLDTDTQYF,TGTGCCAGCAGCCAAAGTGGACTAGACACAGATACGCAGTATTTT
TRBJ1-2,-,13,TRBV7-2,-,CASSPDSNYGYTF,TGTGCCAGCAGCCCCGACAGTAACTATGGCTACACCTTC
TRBJ1-5,-,14,TRBV6-5,-,CASSYSDGYQPQHF,TGTGCCAGCAGTTACTCGGACGGATATCAGCCCCAGCATTTT
TRBJ1-2,-,12,TRBV5-1,-,CASSDSTYGYTF,TGCGCCAGCAGTGACAGCACCTATGGCTACACCTTC
TRBJ1-4,-,17,TRBV7-5,-,CARSFCCLAWIREKLFF,TGTGCCAGAAGCTTTTGTTGCTTGGCATGGATCCGAGAAAAACTGTTTTTT
TRBJ2-7,-,10,TRBV12-5,-,CASGSNEQYF,TGTGCTAGTGGATCGAACGAGCAGTACTTC
TRBJ2-2,-,15,TRBV18,-,CASSPWDRNTGELFF,TGTGCCAGCTCACCATGGGACCGCAACACCGGGGAGCTGTTTTTT
TRBJ2-5,-,13,TRBV9,TRBD2,CASSVGPSGGLYF,TGTGCCAGCAGCGTAGGGCCGAGCGGGGGCCTTTACTTC
TRBJ1-5,-,16,TRBV5-5,-,CASSLMRGGRNQPQHF,TGTGCCAGCAGCCTGATGAGGGGAGGACGCAATCAGCCCCAGCATTTT
TRBJ2-2,-,15,TRBV5-8,-,CAQHSNARGTGELFF,TGTGCCCAGCATTCCAACGCCCGGGGGACCGGGGAGCTGTTTTTT
TRBJ1-1,-,15,TRBV5-4,TRBD1,CASSLGRQGRTEAFF,TGTGCCAGCAGCTTGGGAAGACAGGGGAGGACTGAAGCTTTCTTT
TRBJ2-7,-,15,TRBV2,TRBD1,CASSRDRGPFYEQYF,TGTGCCAGCAGTCGGGACAGGGGGCCTTTCTACGAGCAGTACTTC
TRBJ1-3,-,15,TRBV28,TRBD1,CASRDRGASGNTIYF,TGTGCCAGCCGCGACAGGGGCGCTTCTGGAAACACCATATATTTT
TRBJ1-1,once,15,TRBV5-1,TRBD1,CASSTMTGQNTEAFF,TGCGCCAGCAGCACAATGACAGGGCAGAACACTGAAGCTTTCTTT
TRBJ1-2,-,15,TRBV27,-,CASSFVGARNYGYTF,TGTGCCAGCAGTTTTGTCGGGGCAAGGAACTATGGCTACACCTTC
TRBJ2-7,-,14,TRBV5-1,-,CASSWGETGGEQYF,TGCGCCAGCTCCTGGGGAGAGACCGGGGGCGAGCAGTACTTC
TRBJ2-5,-,15,TRBV7-6,-,CASSLLALGGETQYF,TGTGCCAGCAGCTTGTTAGCTCTTGGGGGAGAGACCCAGTACTTC
TRBJ1-1,once,14,TRBV5-1,TRBD1,CASSSQGALSEAFF,TGCGCCAGCAGCTCGCAGGGGGCTTTATCTGAAGCTTTCTTT
TRBJ1-1,-,15,TRBV5-6,-,CASSIETEGVAEAFF,TGTGCCAGCAGCATAGAGACAGAGGGGGTAGCTGAAGCTTTCTTT
TRBJ1-5,-,15,TRBV6-1,-,CASSQGTLSNQPQHF,TGTGCCAGCAGTCAGGGGACCCTTAGCAATCAGCCCCAGCATTTT
TRBJ2-7,-,13,TRBV2,-,CASSGQGPYEQYF,TGTGCCAGCAGTGGGCAGGGTCCATACGAGCAGTACTTC